One and the same sample provided the 27 T cell receptor beta chains below, sequenced in a study of patients and donors after allogeneic stem cell transplantation. TCRdb used MiXCR to reprocess the RT-PCR reads, holding one entry per CDR3 protein. The sample records about a million distinct CDR3 sequences, roughly 17% being singletons. The material sequenced was blood, either unsorted or a sorted T cell fraction (not recorded which). The receptors here all came from a human donor who was either an allogeneic HSCT recipient or a stem cell or donor lymphocyte infusion donor (not recorded which). It is not recorded whose cells these are; they may come from a transplant donor.

In its sample, this clonotype was seen many times. V is TRBV12-3 or TRBV12-4 and J is TRBJ1-5; a weak D match, TRBD1 (5 bases). The CDR3 consists of 13 residues. Trimming stripped 6 bases from V and 5 bases from J, with 11 bases between. The CDR3 spells CASSIDSYQPQHF. CDR3 nucleotides: TGTGCCAGCAGCATCGACAGTTATCAGCCCCAGCATTTT.

In its sample, this clonotype was seen once. V usage is TRBV7-9 and J usage is TRBJ2-7; TRBD1 matches at 8 bases. Per the germline V gene, CDR1 is SEHNR and CDR2 is FQNEAQ (reference sequence). J was trimmed by 5 bases and V by 5 bases; bases with no gene match: 11. The CDR3 has 15 residues. CDR3 bases: TGTGCCAGCAGCACTTCCGGGACAGGCCCCCACGAGCAGTACTTC. Protein sequence: CASSTSGTGPHEQYF.

The chain employs TRBV20-1 and TRBJ2-3; no clear D. The CDR3 totals 14 residues. Trimming took 3 bases from V and 0 from J, leaving 10 bases between them. The germline V gene encodes CDR1 DFQATT and CDR2 SNEGSKA (reference sequence). The CDR3 protein is CSARDHHSTDTQYF. CDR3 DNA: TGCAGTGCTAGGGACCACCACAGCACAGATACGCAGTATTTT.

The chain's CDR3 is CSAIAGGLYTQYF. The CDR3 bases are TGCAGTGCCATAGCGGGGGGGCTTTACACGCAGTATTTT. The gene calls are TRBV20-1 and TRBJ2-3; 11 nucleotides align to TRBD2. Germline V gene lookup returns CDR1 DFQATT and CDR2 SNEGSKA (reference sequence). This CDR3 is 13 amino acids long. Trimming took 6 bases from V and 9 from J; bases not matched to a gene: 8.

This clonotype was recorded a few times. The chain has TRBV7-2 and TRBJ2-4; no clear D. The CDR3 spans 13 residues. V shed 5 bases and J shed 7 bases, with 12 bases lying between them. CDR1 SGHTA and CDR2 FQGNSA come from the germline V gene. As DNA, the CDR3 is TGTGCCAGCAGCCAAATGCGCTGGAACATTCAGTACTTC. As protein: CASSQMRWNIQYF. Full variable domain (rest looked up from reference TRBV7-2 and TRBJ2-4): GAGVSQSPSNKVTEKGKDVELRCDPISGHTALYWYRQSLGQGLEFLIYFQGNSAPDKSGLPSDRFSAERTGGSVSTLTIQRTQQEDSAVYLCASSQMRWNIQYFGAGTRLSVL.

The chain couples TRBV7-9 to TRBJ2-5; TRBD1 agrees at 8 bases. CDR1 SEHNR and CDR2 FQNEAQ come from the germline V gene (reference sequence). The CDR3 covers 15 residues. The V segment lost 5 bases and the J segment 4 bases; nucleotides outside the gene matches: 9. The CDR3 region is CASSDPGGSRETQYF. Written as DNA, the CDR3 is TGTGCCAGCAGCGATCCAGGGGGCTCTCGAGAGACCCAGTACTTC.

This clonotype was observed a few times. The rearrangement uses TRBV6-1 and TRBJ1-6, with 8 nucleotides matching TRBD1. V dropped 5 bases and J dropped 6; count of bases not matched to a gene: 9. The germline V gene has CDR1 MNHNS and CDR2 SASEGT. The CDR3 runs to 16 residues. The chain's CDR3 is CASSRGQDPPNSPLHF. The CDR3 DNA reads as TGTGCCAGCAGTCGGGGACAGGATCCCCCTAATTCACCCCTCCACTTT.

The V gene is TRBV30, the J gene TRBJ2-7; D possibly uses TRBD1 or TRBD2 (5 bases each). This CDR3 comprises 16 residues. V lost 0 bases, J lost 7 bases, and 22 bases lay in between. Germline CDR1 and CDR2: GTSNPN and SVGIG (reference sequence). CDR3 amino acids: CAWSVLTPGPLREQYF. CDR3 bases: TGTGCCTGGAGTGTACTCACTCCGGGGCCCTTGCGGGAGCAGTACTTC.

The chain has TRBV2 and TRBJ2-5; D remains ambiguous. Per the germline V gene, CDR1 is SNHLY and CDR2 is FYNNEI. V shed 1 base and J shed 0 bases, with 15 bases lying between them. This CDR3 has 17 amino acids. The CDR3 spells CASSEGSLLGYQETQYF. DNA of the CDR3: TGTGCCAGCAGTGAAGGTAGCCTGTTAGGGTACCAAGAGACCCAGTACTTC.

This clonotype showed up just a few times. The chain combines TRBV2 with TRBJ1-1; no clear D gene. Deletions cut 11 bases from V and 1 base from J, with 11 bases between. Germline CDR1 and CDR2: SNHLY and FYNNEI. CDR3 length equals 12 residues. CDR3 bases: TGTGCCGCCCACAGCTCGAACACTGAAGCTTTCTTT. It translates to CAAHSSNTEAFF.

This clonotype was observed at least ten times. CDR3 sequence: CAISRGLPSTTQYF. The CDR3, as DNA: TGTGCCATCAGTAGGGGCCTACCCTCAACGACCCAGTACTTC. V gene TRBV10-3 combines with J gene TRBJ2-5, with a possible D match to TRBD1 (5 bases). Germline V gives CDR1 ENHRY, CDR2 SYGVKD. This CDR3 has 14 residues. V lost 5 bases and J 7 bases, leaving 17 bases between the germline ends.

This rearrangement joins TRBV6-5 to TRBJ1-4, with 7 bases identical to TRBD1. Unmatched junction bases numbered 6, after V lost 5 bases and J lost 12 bases. The CDR3 is 12 residues long. The germline V gene encodes CDR1 MNHEY and CDR2 SVGAGI. The CDR3 DNA sequence: TGTGCCAGCAGTGAGACAGGGTGGGAACTGTTTTTT. Encoded protein: CASSETGWELFF.

A few counts support this clonotype. This sequence joins TRBV12-3 or TRBV12-4 and TRBJ2-1, with 9 bases fitting TRBD2. CDR3 size: 16 residues. Unmatched junction bases numbered 5, after V lost 3 bases and J lost 2 bases. DNA of the CDR3: TGTGCCAGCAGTTTTGACGCGGGAGGGACCTACAATGAGCAGTTCTTC. Its translation is CASSFDAGGTYNEQFF.

This rearrangement joins TRBV7-8 to TRBJ2-7; 12 bases align to TRBD1. The CDR3 sequence is 15 residues long. Germline V gene lookup returns CDR1 SGHVS and CDR2 FQNEAQ. The J segment lost 6 bases and the V segment lost 5 bases, leaving 8 bases of the junction unmatched. The CDR3 DNA reads as TGTGCCAGCAGCACCGGGACAGGGGGCGCGGGCGAGCAGTACTTC. Protein product: CASSTGTGGAGEQYF. The full variable domain, completed using reference TRBV7-8 and TRBJ2-7, is GAGVSQSPRYKVAKRGQDVALRCDPISGHVSLFWYQQALGQGPEFLTYFQNEAQLDKSGLPSDRFFAERPEGSVSTLKIQRTQQEDSAVYLCASSTGTGGAGEQYFGPGTRLTVT.

This clonotype was detected only a few times. The gene calls are TRBV2 and TRBJ2-1, with D perhaps matching TRBD1 or TRBD2 (6 bases each). Germline lookup yields CDR1 SNHLY and CDR2 FYNNEI. This CDR3 region has 17 residues. V was trimmed by 4 bases and J by 7 bases, leaving 23 bases between them. In DNA, the CDR3 is TGTGCCAGCAGTGTCATGAGAGGGGGAGGAATCGGGAATGAGCAGTTCTTC. Its protein product is CASSVMRGGGIGNEQFF.

V is TRBV2 and J is TRBJ1-1; TRBD1 matches at 7 bases. The CDR3 sequence is 14 residues long. Germline CDR1 SNHLY, CDR2 FYNNEI. The V gene end was trimmed by 6 bases and the J gene end by 7 bases; junction bases not matched to a gene: 11. As DNA, the CDR3 is TGTGCCAGCAGAGCAACAGACAGGGCATTTGAAGCTTTCTTT. Translated: CASRATDRAFEAFF.

The chain employs TRBV11-1 and TRBJ1-1; D unresolved. The CDR3 extends over 14 amino acids. CDR1 is SGHAT, CDR2 FQDESV, per germline (reference sequence). Trimming cost V 2 bases and J 2 bases, with 9 bases left between them. DNA of the CDR3: TGTGCCAGCAGCTTATACAACGGTAACACTGAAGCTTTCTTT. Its protein is CASSLYNGNTEAFF.

This sequence joins TRBV30 and TRBJ2-7; D might be TRBD2 (5 bases). Trimming took 0 bases from V and 3 from J, leaving 18 bases between them. CDR1 is GTSNPN and CDR2 is SVGIG in the germline V gene (reference sequence). The CDR3 consists of 16 residues. In DNA, the CDR3 is TGTGCCTGGAGTGTTCGTTGGGAGAGGGATCTCTACGAGCAGTACTTC. Amino acid sequence: CAWSVRWERDLYEQYF.

The V and J genes are TRBV18 and TRBJ1-1; D call uncertain. The CDR3 loop spans 17 amino acids. Germline lookup yields CDR1 KGHSH and CDR2 LQKENI. Deletions cut 3 bases from V and 0 bases from J, with 17 bases between. CDR3 protein: CASSPFSNNNLNTEAFF. As DNA, the CDR3 is TGTGCCAGCTCACCGTTTTCGAACAACAACCTGAACACTGAAGCTTTCTTT.

This clonotype was found many times. The chain combines TRBV6-1 with TRBJ2-7; 10 bases line up with TRBD2. Germline V gene lookup returns CDR1 MNHNS and CDR2 SASEGT. V shed 5 bases and J 0 bases; nucleotides not matched to a gene: 1. There are 14 residues in the CDR3. The CDR3 loop is CASSPSGSSYEQYF. The CDR3 DNA reads TGTGCCAGCAGTCCTAGCGGGAGCTCCTACGAGCAGTACTTC.

In this sample, this clonotype turned up a few times. The V gene is TRBV2, the J gene TRBJ2-3; 7 nucleotides align to TRBD2. V was clipped by 3 bases and J by 2 bases; unmatched bases: 8. CDR3 length equals 16 residues. Looked up from germline, CDR1 is SNHLY and CDR2 is FYNNEI. The CDR3 DNA sequence: TGTGCCAGCAGTGACTGGGCTAGCGGTCCCACAGATACGCAGTATTTT. Translation: CASSDWASGPTDTQYF.

This chain uses TRBV9 with TRBJ2-2, with 10 nucleotides matching TRBD1. The germline gives CDR1 SGDLS, CDR2 YYNGEE. The length of the CDR3 is 16 residues. After removal of 3 bases from V and 6 bases from J, the junction contained 8 bases not matched to a gene. For the CDR3, the DNA is TGTGCCAGCAGCGGGGGACAGGGGTTGCGCGCCGGGGAGCTGTTTTTT. It encodes CASSGGQGLRAGELFF.

The chain carries TRBV12-3 or TRBV12-4 and TRBJ2-2, with D possibly TRBD2 on 6 matching bases. The CDR3 totals 18 residues. V was trimmed by 11 bases and J by 4 bases, leaving 29 bases between them. Here the CDR3 DNA reads TGTGCCGGTTATAGACCCTCATCCGCATTCGGGGGCACCGGGGAGCTGTTTTTT. It is translated as CAGYRPSSAFGGTGELFF.

This clonotype was counted between two and nine times. The chain couples TRBV6-1 to TRBJ1-2, with 7 nucleotides matching TRBD1. V lost 7 bases and J lost 2; bases outside the gene matches: 7. The CDR3 totals 14 residues. Germline CDR1 reads MNHNS; CDR2 reads SASEGT. CDR3 DNA sequence: TGTGCCAGCACCCCACAGGGGAGAAACTATGGCTACACCTTC. It specifies CASTPQGRNYGYTF.

This clonotype has just a few counts. The genes are TRBV2 and TRBJ2-7; perhaps TRBD2 as D (5 bases). Germline V gives CDR1 SNHLY, CDR2 FYNNEI. This CDR3 comprises 15 residues. V was shortened by 8 bases and J by 0 bases, with 17 bases between the two germline ends. The CDR3 protein is CASGLRRWNSYEQYF. In DNA, the CDR3 is TGTGCCAGCGGCCTTAGGAGGTGGAACTCCTACGAGCAGTACTTC.

Many counts were recorded for this clonotype. The chain carries TRBV5-1 and TRBJ2-1; D may match TRBD1 or TRBD2 (6 bases each). Germline CDR1 and CDR2: SGHRS and YFSETQ. Trimming took off 2 bases at V and 8 bases at J, with 20 bases between the two ends. The CDR3 has 16 amino acids. The CDR3 loop reads CASSFKGRGGSDEQFF. Written as DNA, the CDR3 is TGCGCCAGCAGCTTTAAGGGCAGGGGAGGATCGGATGAGCAGTTCTTC. Full variable domain (remainder filled in from reference TRBV5-1 and TRBJ2-1): KAGVTQTPRYLIKTRGQQVTLSCSPISGHRSVSWYQQTPGQGLQFLFEYFSETQRNKGNFPGRFSGRQFSNSRSEMNVSTLELGDSALYLCASSFKGRGGSDEQFFGPGTRLTVL.

This rearrangement joins TRBV4-1 to TRBJ2-3, with 10 bases matching TRBD2. V was pared by 2 bases and J by 4 bases, with 3 bases of the junction left unmatched. This CDR3 contains 15 residues. Per germline, CDR1 MGHRA and CDR2 YSYEKL. CDR3 amino acids: CASSQLGTSADTQYF. Written as DNA, the CDR3 is TGCGCCAGCAGCCAACTTGGGACTAGCGCAGATACGCAGTATTTT.